This TCR beta chain was sequenced during a study of OX40 agonist ivuxolimab in advanced cancers. Clones were sequenced by immunoSEQ multiplex PCR, and TCRdb holds only the in-frame ones, with some missing. The sample contains about 49,000 clones, about 88% of which appear only once. Source: CD4+ or CD8+ T cells sorted from blood, taken in a trial of the OX40 agonist ivuxolimab. The sequence derives from an adult with an advanced solid tumor such as melanoma, head and neck, liver or kidney cancer.

The CDR3 here is CASSSVRGITDTQYF. The CDR3 DNA reads TGTGCCAGCAGTTCGGTACGAGGGATCACAGATACGCAGTATTTT. The rearrangement uses TRBV2 and TRBJ2-3, with D maybe TRBD2 (5 bases). From germline, CDR1 is SNHLY and CDR2 FYNNEI. Trimming removed 5 bases from V and 2 bases from J, with 14 bases in between. The CDR3 runs 15 residues.